This TCR beta chain was captured in a study of technical replicates of blood from a few donors. The table came from immunoSEQ multiplex PCR; TCRdb's copy has only in-frame clones and leaves some out. The sample yields under 100,000 clones, over 90% seen once. The CDR3 is 15 residues long. The germline CDR1 and CDR2 sequences are MRHNA and SNTAGT. With V trimmed by 6 bases and J by 4 bases, 8 bases remained unmatched. The sample consisted of T cells isolated from PBMCs. The clonotype comes from a human donor in good health. V usage is TRBV6-4 and J usage is TRBJ1-5; TRBD1 matches at 8 bases. DNA for the CDR3: TGTGCCAGCAGCAACACAAGACAGGGGAATCAGCCCCAGCATTTT. Translating gives CASSNTRQGNQPQHF.